The 22 T cell receptor beta chains in this list originate from one sample, sequenced in a study of technical replicates of blood from several donors. TCRdb keeps only in-frame clones here, not all; method: immunoSEQ multiplex PCR. The sample holds over 75,000 clones; approximately 94% are singletons and the top ten take around 0.22%. Sequencing input: T cells isolated from PBMCs. The receptors shown here come from a human donor in good health.

The CDR3 sequence is CASSSRPGSYNEQFF. In DNA, the CDR3 is TGTGCCAGCAGCAGCCGACCAGGCTCCTACAATGAGCAGTTCTTC. The V call is TRBV6-5, the J call TRBJ2-1; D is unclear. CDR1 is MNHEY and CDR2 is SVGAGI in the germline V gene. The CDR3 is 15 residues long. The germline V and J ends were trimmed by 6 bases and 0 bases, with 12 bases remaining between them.

The chain is built from TRBV6-1 and TRBJ2-4, with TRBD1 matching 8 bases. The J segment lost 2 bases and the V segment lost 7 bases, leaving 7 bases of the junction unmatched. The CDR3 has 15 residues. Germline V CDR1 and CDR2: MNHNS, SASEGT. The CDR3 DNA sequence: TGTGCCAGCACAGACAGGGGATTGACCAAAAACATTCAGTACTTC. This encodes CASTDRGLTKNIQYF.

The rearrangement links TRBV18 to TRBJ2-7, with 11 bases identical to TRBD2. V lost 2 bases and J lost 3; bases outside the gene matches: 9. Germline CDR1 and CDR2: KGHSH and LQKENI. The CDR3 extends over 17 amino acids. The CDR3 spells CASSPVSSGGTRYEQYF. As DNA, the CDR3 is TGTGCCAGCTCACCAGTCTCTAGCGGGGGGACCCGCTACGAGCAGTACTTC.

The V and J genes are TRBV2 and TRBJ2-7; 8 bases fit TRBD2. Trimming cost V 6 bases and J 3 bases; bases outside gene matches: 10. Germline assignment: CDR1 SNHLY and CDR2 FYNNEI. The CDR3 is 15 amino acids. The CDR3 loop reads CASSGTGLGDYEQYF. In nucleotides, the CDR3 is TGTGCCAGCAGCGGCACGGGACTAGGGGACTACGAGCAGTACTTC.

V and J are TRBV19 and TRBJ1-5, with TRBD1 matching over 7 bases. V was clipped by 10 bases and J by 3 bases; unmatched bases: 6. Germline values: CDR1 LNHDA, CDR2 SQIVND (reference sequence). The length of the CDR3 is 13 residues. The CDR3 nucleotides read TGTGCCACCGAGACAGGGTACAATCAGCCCCAGCATTTT. Amino acid sequence: CATETGYNQPQHF.

This chain links TRBV29-1 with TRBJ1-1, with D maybe TRBD1 (5 bases). The CDR3 has 14 amino acids. The germline V gene encodes CDR1 SQVTM and CDR2 ANQGSEA. Trimming took 7 bases from V and 1 from J, leaving 16 bases between them. CDR3 sequence reads: CSATGLQQNTEAFF. The CDR3, as DNA: TGCAGCGCCACGGGACTCCAGCAGAACACTGAAGCTTTCTTT.

This chain connects TRBV19 to TRBJ1-2; 7 bases agree with TRBD1. After removal of 5 bases from V and 4 bases from J, the junction contained 16 bases not matched to a gene. In germline, CDR1 is LNHDA, CDR2 SQIVND (reference sequence). The CDR3 sequence is 17 residues long. CDR3 sequence (DNA): TGTGCCAGTAGTGGGGGACAGCAGCCGACCGGGGCCTATGGCTACACCTTC. Protein: CASSGGQQPTGAYGYTF.

This rearrangement joins TRBV7-2 to TRBJ2-1; 11 bases agree with TRBD2. The junction had 2 bases not matched to a gene; V was cut back by 4 bases and J by 6 bases. The CDR3 sequence is 14 residues long. Germline CDR1 SGHTA, CDR2 FQGNSA. CDR3 sequence (DNA): TGTGCCAGCAGCTCCACTAGCGGGGGCAATGAGCAGTTCTTC. Translating it yields CASSSTSGGNEQFF.

The rearrangement uses TRBV19 and TRBJ2-2; TRBD2 agrees at 10 bases. The CDR3 is 18 residues long. Germline V gives CDR1 LNHDA, CDR2 SQIVND (reference sequence). The V and J ends lost 6 bases and 1 base, in that order; junction bases with no gene match: 11. DNA for the CDR3: TGTGCCAGTAGCCCCGCTTTAAGCGGGAGGGGGAACACCGGGGAGCTGTTTTTT. This codes for CASSPALSGRGNTGELFF.

This clone was detected once. This rearrangement joins TRBV11-2 to TRBJ2-1; tentatively, D is TRBD2 (6 bases). The germline gives CDR1 SGHAT, CDR2 FQNNGV. CDR3 length: 17 amino acids. V dropped 2 bases and J dropped 5 bases, with 19 bases sitting between them. This chain's CDR3 is CASSLPISAGSNNEQFF. In DNA form, the CDR3 reads TGTGCCAGCAGCTTACCGATCTCTGCGGGGAGTAACAATGAGCAGTTCTTC.

The chain links TRBV28 to TRBJ1-4; no definite D call. The V gene's germline CDR1 is MDHEN and CDR2 SYDVKM. With 2 bases removed from V and 12 bases from J, the gap between germline ends came to 10 bases. The CDR3 is 12 residues long. The CDR3 sequence is CASSLTGQELFF. The CDR3 DNA follows: TGTGCCAGCAGTTTAACTGGCCAGGAACTGTTTTTT.

The V gene is TRBV28, the J gene TRBJ1-2, with 10 bases lining up with TRBD1. J was trimmed by 8 bases and V by 1 base; bases with no gene match: 16. The CDR3 consists of 18 residues. Germline assignment: CDR1 MDHEN and CDR2 SYDVKM. CDR3 loop: CASSLLLVTGGAFGGYTF. The CDR3 coding sequence is TGTGCCAGCAGTTTATTGCTTGTGACAGGGGGCGCCTTCGGCGGCTACACCTTC.

The chain's CDR3 is CASSLIIGTGGLVSYEQYF. The DNA for the CDR3 is TGTGCCAGCAGCTTGATCATCGGGACAGGGGGGTTGGTCTCCTACGAGCAGTACTTC. The V call is TRBV5-6, the J call TRBJ2-7, with TRBD1 matching over 11 bases. The trim removed 1 base at V and 0 bases at J, leaving 12 bases unmatched. The CDR3 runs 19 residues. Germline CDR1 and CDR2: SGHDT and YYEEEE. The whole variable domain, filled in from reference TRBV5-6 and TRBJ2-7, reads DAGVTQSPTHLIKTRGQQVTLRCSPKSGHDTVSWYQQALGQGPQFIFQYYEEEERQRGNFPDRFSGHQFPNYSSELNVNALLLGDSALYLCASSLIIGTGGLVSYEQYFGPGTRLTVT.

CDR3 sequence reads: CASSERVTPGTEAFF. CDR3 bases: TGTGCCAGCAGTGAACGGGTAACCCCCGGTACTGAAGCTTTCTTT. The gene calls are TRBV6-1 and TRBJ1-1; D call uncertain. CDR3 length: 15 residues. Germline CDR1 MNHNS, CDR2 SASEGT. Trimming left V 2 bases short and J 5 bases short, with 15 bases between.

This clone was seen a handful of times. The rearrangement links TRBV6-4 to TRBJ2-6; a possible D gene is TRBD2 (6 bases). The CDR3 loop spans 16 amino acids. Germline V gene sequence: CDR1 MRHNA, CDR2 SNTAGT. V was trimmed by 0 bases and J by 3 bases, leaving 9 bases between them. Here the CDR3 DNA reads TGTGCCAGCAGTGACTCCGGAGGGCTTGGGGCCAACGTCCTGACTTTC. Amino acid sequence: CASSDSGGLGANVLTF.

The rearrangement links TRBV5-1 to TRBJ2-1; 9 positions agree with TRBD1. CDR1 is SGHRS and CDR2 is YFSETQ in the germline V gene. With V trimmed by 4 bases and J by 2 bases, 4 bases remained unmatched. The length of the CDR3 is 15 residues. The chain's CDR3 is CASSPGQGPYNEQFF. The CDR3 DNA reads as TGCGCCAGCAGCCCGGGACAGGGTCCCTACAATGAGCAGTTCTTC.

The J gene is TRBJ2-7, the V gene TRBV28; 12 nucleotides line up with TRBD2. Germline CDR1 MDHEN, CDR2 SYDVKM. The CDR3 is 17 amino acids. V lost 6 bases and J lost 7; bases outside the gene matches: 16. CDR3 bases: TGTGCCAGCAGACCACCGACTAGCGGGAGCTGGTCTTTTGAGCAGTACTTC. Its translation is CASRPPTSGSWSFEQYF.

V usage is TRBV6-1 and J usage is TRBJ1-5; D is ambiguous. Between the trimmed V and J ends, which lost 3 bases and 3 bases, there was a span of 6 bases. This CDR3 has 13 amino acids. Germline CDR1 is MNHNS and CDR2 is SASEGT. CDR3: CASSDGPNQPQHF. The CDR3 bases are TGTGCCAGCAGTGATGGGCCCAATCAGCCCCAGCATTTT.

The chain joins TRBV18 to TRBJ2-1; 9 bases map to TRBD2. Trimming took 0 bases from V and 9 from J; bases not matched to a gene: 12. There are 17 residues in the CDR3. Germline CDR1 and CDR2: KGHSH and LQKENI. CDR3 sequence: CASSPPRRGGRAVEQFF. The CDR3, as DNA: TGTGCCAGCTCACCACCGAGGAGGGGCGGGAGGGCCGTTGAGCAGTTCTTC.

V and J are TRBV9 and TRBJ1-5; 12 bases map to TRBD1. CDR3 size: 16 residues. V trimming: 3 bases; J trimming: 6 bases; junction bases outside the gene matches: 7. The germline V gene encodes CDR1 SGDLS and CDR2 YYNGEE. This chain's CDR3 is CASSAGGQGAGQPQHF. DNA of the CDR3: TGTGCCAGCAGCGCGGGGGGACAGGGGGCTGGTCAGCCCCAGCATTTT.

The V gene is TRBV18, the J gene TRBJ1-2, with D unclear. Between the trimmed V and J ends, which lost 0 bases and 2 bases, there was a span of 7 bases. The CDR3 is 14 residues long. From germline, CDR1 is KGHSH and CDR2 LQKENI. The CDR3 DNA reads TGTGCCAGCTCACCACCATCACAGAACTATGGCTACACCTTC. Encoded protein: CASSPPSQNYGYTF.

The chain has TRBV4-1 and TRBJ2-3; a weak D match, TRBD2 (6 bases). V was cut by 4 bases and J by 3 bases, with 14 bases left in between. Germline values: CDR1 MGHRA, CDR2 YSYEKL. The CDR3 sequence is 15 residues long. This chain's CDR3 is CASSPARAGTDTQYF. In DNA, the CDR3 is TGCGCCAGCAGCCCGGCGAGGGCGGGAACAGATACGCAGTATTTT.